A selection of T cell receptor beta chains follows, all from one sample in a study of cytomegalovirus exposure and HLA in healthy donors. Sequencing used immunoSEQ multiplex PCR; TCRdb keeps in-frame clones, though not all of them. The table has 100,000 to 150,000 clones, 65% to 80% seen once. Source material: PBMCs. These TCRs come from a woman in her sixties or seventies in good health and CMV-seropositive. CDR3s include the opening cysteine and the closing phenylalanine or tryptophan. The D gene is left open where the match is weak. Size tells how often a clone was seen (once, few, many) or the class of an expanded clone, and some rows leave it out.

TRBJ2-7 TRBD2 NA TRBV5-1 CASSSGLAGPYEQYF TGCGCCAGCAGCTCGGGACTAGCGGGGCCCTACGAGCAGTACTTC
TRBJ2-7 TRBD1 NA TRBV7-9 CASSLQQGARHEQYF TGTGCCAGCAGCTTACAACAGGGGGCGCGCCACGAGCAGTACTTC
TRBJ2-2 NA NA TRBV6-4 CASSEQGTATGELFF TGTGCCAGCAGTGAGCAGGGGACCGCCACCGGGGAGCTGTTTTTT
TRBJ2-1 TRBD1 NA TRBV11-2 CASSLVETGDYNEQFF TGTGCCAGCAGCTTAGTCGAGACAGGGGACTACAATGAGCAGTTCTTC
TRBJ1-4 NA NA TRBV4-1 CASSQVVGGVGNEKLFF TGCGCCAGCAGCCAAGTAGTAGGAGGGGTGGGTAATGAAAAACTGTTTTTT
TRBJ1-1 TRBD1 few TRBV4-3 CASSTQGATEAFF TGCGCCAGCAGTACCCAGGGGGCCACTGAAGCTTTCTTT
TRBJ2-1 TRBD2 NA TRBV19 CASSRLAGANNEQFF TGTGCCAGTAGTAGGCTAGCGGGAGCGAACAATGAGCAGTTCTTC
TRBJ1-2 TRBD1 NA TRBV30 CAWTTPGRGNGYTF TGTGCCTGGACCACTCCGGGCAGGGGGAACGGCTACACCTTC
TRBJ2-1 TRBD1 NA TRBV15 CATSRRLTGSNEQFF TGTGCCACCAGCAGGAGACTGACAGGGAGTAATGAGCAGTTCTTC
TRBJ2-5 NA NA TRBV2 CASSDKRLETQYF TGTGCCAGCAGTGACAAGCGGCTAGAGACCCAGTACTTC
TRBJ1-2 NA NA TRBV4-2 CASSQDHGGSNYGYTF TGTGCCAGCAGCCAAGATCATGGGGGGAGTAACTATGGCTACACCTTC
TRBJ1-2 NA NA TRBV19 CASSIVAEPTQGYTF TGTGCCAGTAGTATAGTGGCGGAGCCGACTCAGGGCTACACCTTC
TRBJ2-5 TRBD2 NA TRBV7-9 CSSSFPGLAGGLETQYF TGTTCCAGCAGCTTTCCCGGACTAGCGGGGGGGCTTGAGACCCAGTACTTC
TRBJ2-7 NA NA TRBV15 CATSRGRGAGEQYF TGTGCCACCAGCAGAGGACGGGGGGCCGGGGAGCAGTACTTC
TRBJ2-1 NA NA TRBV11-2 CASSRLGGSYNEQFF TGTGCCAGCAGCCGACTTGGGGGGTCCTACAATGAGCAGTTCTTC
TRBJ1-2 TRBD1 NA TRBV6-5 CASSYSQGVYGYTF TGTGCCAGCAGTTACTCGCAGGGGGTCTATGGCTACACCTTC
TRBJ1-1 TRBD1 NA TRBV28 CASRSGTGGGTEAFF TGTGCCAGCAGATCCGGGACAGGGGGCGGGACTGAAGCTTTCTTT
TRBJ1-5 NA few TRBV5-4 CASSLAVSRNSNQPQHF TGTGCCAGCAGCTTGGCAGTCTCCAGAAATAGCAATCAGCCCCAGCATTTT
TRBJ2-7 TRBD2 NA TRBV30 CAWSTPSGRYEQYF TGTGCCTGGAGTACCCCTAGCGGGAGATACGAGCAGTACTTC
TRBJ2-3 TRBD2 NA TRBV6-1 CASSEAGTSGYTQYF TGTGCCAGCAGTGAAGCCGGGACTAGCGGTTATACGCAGTATTTT
TRBJ1-5 NA NA TRBV7-2 CASSLVTGKQPQHF TGTGCCAGCAGCTTAGTAACAGGGAAACAGCCCCAGCATTTT
TRBJ2-7 NA NA TRBV20-1 CSASGPGEQYF TGCAGTGCCTCTGGGCCGGGGGAGCAGTACTTC
TRBJ1-5 TRBD1 NA TRBV5-1 CASSTGTGGSQPQHF TGCGCCAGCAGCACCGGGACAGGGGGGAGTCAGCCCCAGCATTTT
TRBJ1-2 NA NA TRBV30 CAWSSGGSGYTF TGTGCCTGGAGTTCGGGGGGGAGTGGCTACACCTTC
TRBJ1-2 NA NA TRBV15 CATSRAQGRASGYTF TGTGCCACCAGCAGAGCACAGGGTAGAGCGAGTGGCTACACCTTC
TRBJ2-7 NA NA TRBV30 CAWSVGGASYEQYF TGTGCCTGGAGTGTAGGGGGGGCGTCTTACGAGCAGTACTTC
TRBJ1-2 NA NA TRBV9 CASSVGSGGGAGYGYTF TGTGCCAGCAGCGTAGGGTCGGGCGGGGGGGCAGGCTATGGCTACACCTTC
TRBJ2-3 NA NA TRBV9 CASSLVGHRTDTQYF TGTGCCAGCAGTCTCGTGGGACACCGCACAGATACGCAGTATTTT
TRBJ1-3 TRBD1 NA TRBV18 CASSPISTGGGNTIYF TGTGCCAGCTCACCAATTTCAACAGGGGGCGGAAACACCATATATTTT
TRBJ2-1 TRBD2 NA TRBV7-6 CASSLRGAGAGGEQFF TGTGCCAGCAGCTTACGTGGAGCGGGAGCAGGAGGTGAGCAGTTCTTC
TRBJ1-1 NA NA TRBV19 CASRFRTRAFF TGTGCCAGTAGGTTCAGGACAAGAGCTTTCTTT
TRBJ1-4 NA NA TRBV29-1 CSVYSFEREKLFF TGCAGCGTTTACTCTTTCGAGAGGGAAAAACTGTTTTTT
TRBJ1-1 NA NA TRBV6-5 CASSYSKGGNTEAFF TGTGCCAGCAGTTACTCGAAAGGGGGGAACACTGAAGCTTTCTTT
TRBJ2-3 NA NA TRBV6-5 CASKVGGSDTQYF TGTGCCAGCAAAGTCGGCGGATCAGATACGCAGTATTTT
TRBJ2-5 TRBD2 NA TRBV9 CASSALTSGQETQYF TGTGCCAGCAGCGCCCTGACTAGCGGCCAAGAGACCCAGTACTTC
TRBJ2-7 TRBD2 few TRBV10-3 CAISESSAGGGEQYF TGTGCCATCAGTGAGTCGTCAGCGGGGGGGGGCGAGCAGTACTTC
TRBJ1-4 NA NA TRBV7-9 CASSLSGEKLFF TGTGCCAGCAGCTTATCGGGTGAAAAACTGTTTTTT
TRBJ2-7 NA NA TRBV6-5 CASSPLAGGQYF TGTGCCAGCAGCCCCCTGGCCGGCGGGCAGTACTTC
TRBJ2-7 NA NA TRBV12-1 CASSRPGGSTYEQYF TGTGCCAGCAGCCGACCAGGGGGGTCTACCTACGAGCAGTACTTC
TRBJ1-1 NA once TRBV7-3 CASSLNPLHIAVGNTEAFF TGTGCCAGCAGCTTAAACCCCCTGCACATAGCGGTTGGGAACACTGAAGCTTTCTTT
TRBJ2-7 TRBD1 NA TRBV15 CATSRGGPGTGDGEQYF TGTGCCACCAGCAGGGGAGGCCCCGGGACAGGGGATGGCGAGCAGTACTTC